Listed below are T cell receptor beta chains from one sample, sequenced in a study of metastatic and nonmetastatic thyroid tumors. TCRdb re-called the PCR reads with MiXCR. The sample holds just over 30,000 clones, around 20% seen once. The sequencing sample was made of blood. The origin of the receptors is a female donor with papillary thyroid cancer or a benign thyroid nodule (not recorded which). Some clones in this sample may be carry-over from other donors' samples. The CDR3 runs from the conserved cysteine through the conserved F or W. The order of the fields is D gene, J gene, V gene, clone size, CDR3 protein, CDR3 DNA. The D gene is left open where the match is weak. Part of the rows lack a size; the others show once, few, many or a class for expanded clones.

D gene: NA
J gene: TRBJ1-3
V gene: TRBV5-5
clone size: many
CDR3 protein: CASSLGVGISGNTIYF
CDR3 DNA: TGTGCCAGCAGCTTGGGGGTGGGGATCTCTGGAAACACCATATATTTT

D gene: NA
J gene: TRBJ1-1
V gene: TRBV3-1
clone size: many
CDR3 protein: CASSQETVVPLEAFF
CDR3 DNA: TGTGCCAGCAGCCAAGAGACAGTCGTACCCCTTGAAGCTTTCTTT

D gene: TRBD2
J gene: TRBJ2-7
V gene: TRBV19
clone size: NA
CDR3 protein: CASLSGSAEQYF
CDR3 DNA: TGTGCCAGCCTCAGCGGGAGCGCCGAGCAGTACTTC

D gene: NA
J gene: TRBJ1-5
V gene: TRBV30
clone size: NA
CDR3 protein: CAWSRGGAKHF
CDR3 DNA: TGTGCCTGGAGTCGGGGGGGGGCGAAGCATTTT

D gene: TRBD2
J gene: TRBJ2-7
V gene: TRBV7-2
clone size: once
CDR3 protein: CASSFQLAGGEQYF
CDR3 DNA: TGTGCCAGCAGCTTCCAACTAGCGGGAGGCGAGCAGTACTTC

D gene: NA
J gene: TRBJ1-2
V gene: TRBV6-5
clone size: medium-sized
CDR3 protein: CASSYSPSGGHGGYTF
CDR3 DNA: TGTGCCAGCAGTTACTCTCCCTCCGGGGGGCATGGTGGCTACACCTTC

D gene: NA
J gene: TRBJ1-3
V gene: TRBV6-1
clone size: NA
CDR3 protein: CASSPWTSTRGNTIYF
CDR3 DNA: TGTGCCAGCAGTCCATGGACTTCCACGAGGGGAAACACCATATATTTT

D gene: NA
J gene: TRBJ1-2
V gene: TRBV6-1
clone size: medium-sized
CDR3 protein: CASSKGQGYYGYTF
CDR3 DNA: TGTGCCAGCAGTAAGGGGCAGGGATACTATGGCTACACCTTC

D gene: NA
J gene: TRBJ1-6
V gene: TRBV6-1
clone size: medium-sized
CDR3 protein: CASSEVPNSPLHF
CDR3 DNA: TGTGCCAGCAGTGAGGTTCCTAATTCACCCCTCCACTTT

D gene: TRBD2
J gene: TRBJ2-7
V gene: TRBV3-1
clone size: many
CDR3 protein: CASSPSGGFSYEQYF
CDR3 DNA: TGTGCCAGCAGTCCTAGCGGGGGGTTCTCCTACGAGCAGTACTTC

D gene: NA
J gene: TRBJ1-4
V gene: TRBV6-6
clone size: few
CDR3 protein: CASSYSRRSGEKLFF
CDR3 DNA: TGTGCCAGCAGTTACTCGAGGAGGTCTGGTGAAAAACTGTTTTTT

D gene: NA
J gene: TRBJ2-6
V gene: TRBV6-1
clone size: many
CDR3 protein: CASSGSSGANVLTF
CDR3 DNA: TGTGCCAGCAGTGGTAGCTCTGGGGCCAACGTCCTGACTTTC

D gene: NA
J gene: TRBJ2-5
V gene: TRBV6-1
clone size: few
CDR3 protein: CASSAGNQETQYF
CDR3 DNA: TGTGCCAGCAGTGCGGGGAACCAAGAGACCCAGTACTTC

D gene: NA
J gene: TRBJ2-2
V gene: TRBV6-4
clone size: NA
CDR3 protein: CASSREGEVGELFF
CDR3 DNA: TGTGCCAGCAGCAGGGAAGGAGAGGTCGGGGAGCTGTTTTTT

D gene: NA
J gene: TRBJ1-2
V gene: TRBV7-8
clone size: many
CDR3 protein: CASSLAATVAYGYTF
CDR3 DNA: TGTGCCAGCAGCTTAGCTGCGACGGTTGCTTATGGCTACACCTTC

D gene: NA
J gene: TRBJ1-2
V gene: TRBV3-2
clone size: many
CDR3 protein: CASSRRQGDLDNYGYTF
CDR3 DNA: TGTGCCAGCAGTCGCAGACAGGGTGACCTCGATAACTATGGCTACACCTTC

D gene: NA
J gene: TRBJ2-7
V gene: TRBV5-1
clone size: many
CDR3 protein: CASSLKAGSYEQYF
CDR3 DNA: TGCGCCAGCAGCTTGAAGGCGGGCTCTTACGAGCAGTACTTC

D gene: NA
J gene: TRBJ2-3
V gene: TRBV12-5
clone size: few
CDR3 protein: CASGLSTGPYTDTQYF
CDR3 DNA: TGTGCTAGTGGTTTGAGTACAGGGCCTTACACAGATACGCAGTATTTT

D gene: NA
J gene: TRBJ2-2
V gene: TRBV5-1
clone size: NA
CDR3 protein: CASSPETGELFF
CDR3 DNA: TGCGCCAGCAGCCCCGAAACCGGGGAGCTGTTTTTT

D gene: TRBD1
J gene: TRBJ1-3
V gene: TRBV19
clone size: many
CDR3 protein: CASRDDRGRATIYF
CDR3 DNA: TGTGCCAGTAGGGATGACAGGGGGCGCGCCACCATATATTTT